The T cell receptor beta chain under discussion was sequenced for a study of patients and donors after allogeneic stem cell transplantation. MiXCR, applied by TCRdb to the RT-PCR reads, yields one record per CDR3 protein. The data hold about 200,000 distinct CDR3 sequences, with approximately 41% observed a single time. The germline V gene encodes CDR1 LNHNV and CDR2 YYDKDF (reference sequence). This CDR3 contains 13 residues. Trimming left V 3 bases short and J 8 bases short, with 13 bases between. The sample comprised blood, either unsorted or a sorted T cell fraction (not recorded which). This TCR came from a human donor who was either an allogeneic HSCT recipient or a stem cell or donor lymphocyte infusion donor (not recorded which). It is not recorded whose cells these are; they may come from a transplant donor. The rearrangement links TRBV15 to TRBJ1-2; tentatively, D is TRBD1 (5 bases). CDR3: CATSSQGLRGYTF. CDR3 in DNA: TGTGCCACCAGCAGCCAGGGTCTACGCGGCTACACCTTC. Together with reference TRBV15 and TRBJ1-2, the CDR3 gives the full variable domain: DAMVIQNPRYQVTQFGKPVTLSCSQTLNHNVMYWYQQKSSQAPKLLFHYYDKDFNNEADTPDNFQSRRPNTSFCFLDIRSPGLGDTAMYLCATSSQGLRGYTFGSGTRLTVV.